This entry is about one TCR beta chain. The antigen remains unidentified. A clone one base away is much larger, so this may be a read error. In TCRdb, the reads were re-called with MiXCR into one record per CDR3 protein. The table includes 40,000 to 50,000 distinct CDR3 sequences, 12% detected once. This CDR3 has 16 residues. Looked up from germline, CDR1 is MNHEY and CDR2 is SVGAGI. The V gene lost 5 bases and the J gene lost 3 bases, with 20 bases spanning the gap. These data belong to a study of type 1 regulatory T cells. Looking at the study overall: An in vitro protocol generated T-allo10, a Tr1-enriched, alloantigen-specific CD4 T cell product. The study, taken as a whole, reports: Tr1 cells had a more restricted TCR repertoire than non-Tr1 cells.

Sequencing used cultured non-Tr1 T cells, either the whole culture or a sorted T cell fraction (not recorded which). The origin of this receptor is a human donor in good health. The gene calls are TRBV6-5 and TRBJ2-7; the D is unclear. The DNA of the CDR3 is TGTGCCAGCAGTATGATGACACCGGCTTCCTACTACGAGCAGTACTTC. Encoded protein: CASSMMTPASYYEQYF.